One and the same sample provided the 5 T cell receptor beta chains below, sequenced in a study of molecular identifiers for immune sequencing clone quantification. TCRdb fed the PCR reads into MiXCR, producing one record per CDR3 protein. The sample contains 75,000 to 95,000 distinct CDR3 sequences, 25% of which appear only once. Sequenced input: naive CD8+ T cells from blood, with Jurkat cell RNA spiked in. Subset described: FACS-sorted CD8+CD4-CCR7+CD45RA+ naive T cells. The receptors originated from a human donor in good health. Some libraries in this study had Jurkat cell RNA spiked in.

In regard to this clonotype: With a much larger clone just one base away, this may be a read error. The gene calls are TRBV9 and TRBJ2-3; the D gene is possibly TRBD2 (6 bases). This CDR3 comprises 18 residues. Germline CDR1 is SGDLS and CDR2 is YYNGEE. The CDR3 sequence: CATSPRVGGVSFSDTQYF. CDR3 nucleotide sequence: TGTGCCACCAGCCCCCGTGTGGGGGGAGTAAGTTTTTCAGATACGCAGTATTTT. Complete variable domain (other parts from reference TRBV9 and TRBJ2-3): DSGVTQTPKHLITATGQRVTLRCSPRSGDLSVYWYQQSLDQGLQFLIQYYNGEERAKGNILERFSAQQFPDLHSELNLSSLELGDSALYFCATSPRVGGVSFSDTQYFGPGTRLTVL.

This clonotype showed up many times. The chain recombines TRBV28 with TRBJ2-2; D gene uncertain. With 6 bases removed from V and 0 bases from J, the gap between germline ends came to 8 bases. There are 14 residues in the CDR3. From germline, CDR1 is MDHEN and CDR2 SYDVKM. The CDR3 loop is CASRGIPNTGELFF. The CDR3, as DNA: TGTGCCAGCAGGGGGATCCCGAACACCGGGGAGCTGTTTTTT.

This clonotype was seen more than once but under ten times. The CDR3 ends on some other residue instead of the conserved phenylalanine or tryptophan, so this is likely a read error. CDR3 region: CASSPDSPGANVLTS. The CDR3 nucleotides read TGTGCCAGCAGCCCGGACAGCCCAGGGGCCAACGTCCTGACTTCC. The chain links TRBV6-6 to TRBJ2-6; possibly TRBD1 for D (6 bases). This CDR3 contains 15 residues. Germline V gene sequence: CDR1 MNHNY, CDR2 SVGAGI (reference sequence). With 6 bases removed from V and 4 bases from J, the gap between germline ends came to 13 bases.

This clonotype has only one observation. This could be a read error, since a much larger clone is one nucleotide away. V is TRBV10-2 and J is TRBJ1-1; a weak D match, TRBD1 (5 bases). V lost 10 bases and J lost 1, with 13 bases in between. Germline CDR1 WSHSY, CDR2 SAAADI. This CDR3 region has 13 residues. The CDR3 here is CATMGPANTEAFF. CDR3 DNA sequence: TGCGCCACTATGGGGCCCGCGAACACTGAAGCTTTCTTT.

The sample holds many counts of this clonotype. The V and J genes are TRBV7-9 and TRBJ2-2, with 8 bases fitting TRBD2. The V segment lost 6 bases and the J segment 3 bases; nucleotides outside the gene matches: 9. The CDR3 spans 16 residues. CDR1 and CDR2 from the germline V gene are SEHNR and FQNEAQ (reference sequence). This CDR3 reads CASRPTLRGDTGELFF. The CDR3, as DNA: TGTGCCAGCAGGCCTACGTTGCGGGGGGACACCGGGGAGCTGTTTTTT. The variable domain in full, with the rest retrieved from reference TRBV7-9 and TRBJ2-2, is DTGVSQNPRHKITKRGQNVTFRCDPISEHNRLYWYRQTLGQGPEFLTYFQNEAQLEKSRLLSDRFSAERPKGSFSTLEIQRTEQGDSAMYLCASRPTLRGDTGELFFGEGSRLTVL.